These T cell receptor beta chains were read from a single sample in a study of OX40 agonist ivuxolimab in advanced cancers. This table comes from immunoSEQ multiplex PCR, and its TCRdb copy is limited to in-frame clones, with some not included. The sample shows around 56,000 clones, over 75% of them seen only once. Material: CD4+ or CD8+ T cells sorted from blood, obtained in a trial of the OX40 agonist ivuxolimab. These receptors all come from an adult with an advanced solid tumor such as melanoma, head and neck, liver or kidney cancer. The conserved cysteine and the conserved F or W are not part of the CDR3 here.

cdr3_length v_call cdr3_aa
10 TRBV11-2 ASRTITDTQY
10 TRBV19 ASGGRKETQY
13 TRBV4-1 ASSPPSGRTDTQY
14 TRBV5-6 ASSPTGSFSYNEQF
13 TRBV9 ASSVDPGGQYEQY
13 TRBV5-1 ASSPVASTNTEAF
10 TRBV29-1 SVEQGNTEAF
11 TRBV6-1 ASSDLSNTEAF
14 TRBV7-9 ASTSKGGVGTGELF
13 TRBV5-5 ASSLWHQGNYGYT
12 TRBV9 ASSPRTSPDTQY
13 TRBV2 ASSEGAGAQETQY
19 TRBV18 ASSPYLTSGGASVGDNEQF
12 TRBV19 ASSMGGPGGPQH
12 TRBV7-9 ASSFPRESYEQF
15 TRBV6-1 ASSGLRGAGKGYEQY
12 TRBV6-5 ASSYSTVNTEAF
11 TRBV18 ASSPTGNTEAF
11 TRBV19 ASGTSASYEQY
12 TRBV2 ASSEAGRDNEQF
11 TRBV5-5 ASSLDGTGELF
15 TRBV7-9 ASSRAVRDRGYNEQF
13 TRBV7-8 ASSPGTLGDQPQH
13 TRBV11-2 ASSLRGLNNSPLH
11 TRBV6-1 ASSVSPKYDQY
11 TRBV5-1 ASSLSQVGEQY
14 TRBV6-6 ASSYNLASGGETQY
12 TRBV7-9 ASSEGLALDTQY
13 TRBV18 ASSPRDRVLYEQY
10 TRBV30 AWTGGHTEAF
13 TRBV19 ASRPSGSSLYEQY
11 TRBV9 ASSPRLGAWQF
12 TRBV2 ASSGSGENYEQY
12 TRBV6-1 ASPGRSGEETQY
13 TRBV9 ASSPRGGLGNEQF
12 TRBV28 ASTRTGQAYEQY
14 TRBV11-2 ASSLLADPKGDTQY